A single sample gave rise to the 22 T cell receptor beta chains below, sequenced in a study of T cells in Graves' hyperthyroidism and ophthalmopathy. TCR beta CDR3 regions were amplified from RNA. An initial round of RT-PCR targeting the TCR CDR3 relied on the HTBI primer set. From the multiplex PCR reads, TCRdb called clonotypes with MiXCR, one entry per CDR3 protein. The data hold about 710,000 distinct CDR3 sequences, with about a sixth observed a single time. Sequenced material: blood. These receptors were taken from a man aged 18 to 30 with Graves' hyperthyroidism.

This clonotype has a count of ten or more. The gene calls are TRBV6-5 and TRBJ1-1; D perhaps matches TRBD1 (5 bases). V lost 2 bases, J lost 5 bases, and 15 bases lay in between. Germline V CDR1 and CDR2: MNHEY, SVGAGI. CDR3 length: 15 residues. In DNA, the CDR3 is TGTGCCAGCAGTTACCAGCCCGTCAGGGTTACTGAAGCTTTCTTT. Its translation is CASSYQPVRVTEAFF.

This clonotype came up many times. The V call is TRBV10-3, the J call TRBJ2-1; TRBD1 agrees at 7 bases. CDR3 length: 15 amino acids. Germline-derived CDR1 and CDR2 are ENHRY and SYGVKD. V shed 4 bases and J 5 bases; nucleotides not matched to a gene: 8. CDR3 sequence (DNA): TGTGCCATCAGTGTAATCTGGGACAGAAACAATGAGCAGTTCTTC. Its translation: CAISVIWDRNNEQFF.

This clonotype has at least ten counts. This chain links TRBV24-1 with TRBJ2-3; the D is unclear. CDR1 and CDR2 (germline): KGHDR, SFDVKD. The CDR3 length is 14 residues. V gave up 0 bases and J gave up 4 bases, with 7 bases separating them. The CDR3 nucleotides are TGTGCCACCAGTGATTTGCGCGAATCAGATACGCAGTATTTT. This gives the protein CATSDLRESDTQYF.

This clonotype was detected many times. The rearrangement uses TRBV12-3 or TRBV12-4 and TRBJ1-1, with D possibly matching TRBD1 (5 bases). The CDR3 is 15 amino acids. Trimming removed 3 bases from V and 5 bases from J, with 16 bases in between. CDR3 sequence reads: CASSFIGGRDTEAFF. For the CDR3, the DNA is TGTGCCAGCAGTTTTATCGGGGGGAGGGATACTGAAGCTTTCTTT.

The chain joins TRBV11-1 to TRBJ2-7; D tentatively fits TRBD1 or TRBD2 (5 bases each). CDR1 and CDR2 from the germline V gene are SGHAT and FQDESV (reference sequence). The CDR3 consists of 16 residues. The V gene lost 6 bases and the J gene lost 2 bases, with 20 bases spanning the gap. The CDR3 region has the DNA TGTGCCAGCAGTGACTATGGGGCTGCTGCTACCTACGAGCAGTACTTC. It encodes CASSDYGAAATYEQYF.

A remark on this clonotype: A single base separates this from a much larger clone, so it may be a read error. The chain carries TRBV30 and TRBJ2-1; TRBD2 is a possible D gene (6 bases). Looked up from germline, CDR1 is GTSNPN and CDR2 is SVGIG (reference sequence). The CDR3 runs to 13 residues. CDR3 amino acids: CAWSVLAGNGQFF. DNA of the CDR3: TGTGCCTGGAGTGTACTTGCGGGGAATGGGCAGTTCTTC.

CDR3 loop: CASSPSRFDEQYF. DNA for the CDR3: TGTGCCAGTAGTCCTAGCCGTTTCGACGAGCAGTACTTC. This chain links TRBV19 with TRBJ2-7; TRBD2 might be the D (5 bases). This CDR3 region has 13 residues. CDR1 LNHDA and CDR2 SQIVND come from the germline V gene (reference sequence). V shed 5 bases and J shed 5 bases, with 13 bases lying between them.

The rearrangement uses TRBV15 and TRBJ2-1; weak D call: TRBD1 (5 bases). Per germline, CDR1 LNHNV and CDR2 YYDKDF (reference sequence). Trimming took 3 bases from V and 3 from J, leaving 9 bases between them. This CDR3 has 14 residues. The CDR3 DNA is TGTGCCACCAGCAGGCAACAGGTCTACAATGAGCAGTTCTTC. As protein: CATSRQQVYNEQFF.

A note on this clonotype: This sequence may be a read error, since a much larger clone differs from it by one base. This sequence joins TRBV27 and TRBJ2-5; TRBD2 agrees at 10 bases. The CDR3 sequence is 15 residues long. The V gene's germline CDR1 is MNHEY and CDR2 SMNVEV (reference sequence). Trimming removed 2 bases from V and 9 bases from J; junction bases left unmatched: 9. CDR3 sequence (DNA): TGTGCCAGCAGTTTAAGTCTAGCGGGAGCGGGGGCCCAGTACTTC. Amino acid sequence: CASSLSLAGAGAQYF.

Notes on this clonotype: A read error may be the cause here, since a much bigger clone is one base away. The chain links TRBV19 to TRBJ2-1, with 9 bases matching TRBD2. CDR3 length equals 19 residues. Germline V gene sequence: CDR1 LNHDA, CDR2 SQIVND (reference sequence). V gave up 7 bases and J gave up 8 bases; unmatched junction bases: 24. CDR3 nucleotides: TGTGCCAGTACCGAGCGAATAGGGTCGCGCGGGAGGGCCGCGGATGAGCAGTTCTTC. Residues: CASTERIGSRGRAADEQFF.

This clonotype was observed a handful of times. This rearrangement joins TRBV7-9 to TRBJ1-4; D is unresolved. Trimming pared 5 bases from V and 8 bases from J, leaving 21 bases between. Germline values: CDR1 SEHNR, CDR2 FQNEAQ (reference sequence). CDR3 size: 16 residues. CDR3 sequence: CASSATHYGMGEKLFF. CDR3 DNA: TGTGCCAGCAGCGCCACCCACTATGGGATGGGCGAAAAACTGTTTTTT.

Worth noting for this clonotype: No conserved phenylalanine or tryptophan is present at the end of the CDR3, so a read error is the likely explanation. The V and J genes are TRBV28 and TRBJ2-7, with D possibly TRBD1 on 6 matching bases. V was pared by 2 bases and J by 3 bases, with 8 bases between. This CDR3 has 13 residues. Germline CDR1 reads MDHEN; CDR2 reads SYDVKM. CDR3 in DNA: TGTGCCAGCAGTTTAGGGGGCCGCTACGAGCAGTACCTC. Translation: CASSLGGRYEQYL.

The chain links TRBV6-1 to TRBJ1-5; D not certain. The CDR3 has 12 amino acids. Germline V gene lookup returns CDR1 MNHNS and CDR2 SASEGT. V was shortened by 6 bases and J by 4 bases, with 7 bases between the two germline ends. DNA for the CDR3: TGTGCCAGCAGACGTTGGAATCAGCCCCAGCATTTT. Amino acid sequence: CASRRWNQPQHF.

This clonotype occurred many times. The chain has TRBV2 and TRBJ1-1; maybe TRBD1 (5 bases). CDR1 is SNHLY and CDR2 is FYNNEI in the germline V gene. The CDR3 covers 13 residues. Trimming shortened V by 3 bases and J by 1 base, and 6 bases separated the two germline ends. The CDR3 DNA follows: TGTGCCAGCAGTGATCAGGGGAACACTGAAGCTTTCTTT. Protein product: CASSDQGNTEAFF.

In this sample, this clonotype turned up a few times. CDR3 DNA: TGCAGTGCTTCTCGACAGGGAGTGAACACCGGGGAGCTGTTTTTT. This translates into CSASRQGVNTGELFF. The chain links TRBV20-1 to TRBJ2-2; 7 positions agree with TRBD1. This CDR3 is built from 15 residues. Germline assignment: CDR1 DFQATT and CDR2 SNEGSKA (reference sequence). The trim removed 5 bases at V and 1 base at J, leaving 7 bases unmatched.

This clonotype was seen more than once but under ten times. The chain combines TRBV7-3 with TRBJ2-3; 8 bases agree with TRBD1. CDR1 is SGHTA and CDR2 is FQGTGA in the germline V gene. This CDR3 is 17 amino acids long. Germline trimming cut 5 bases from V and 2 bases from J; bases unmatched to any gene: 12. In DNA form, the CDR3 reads TGTGCCAGCAGCCGTAGGGGGACAGGTTCCCTCACAGATACGCAGTATTTT. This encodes CASSRRGTGSLTDTQYF.

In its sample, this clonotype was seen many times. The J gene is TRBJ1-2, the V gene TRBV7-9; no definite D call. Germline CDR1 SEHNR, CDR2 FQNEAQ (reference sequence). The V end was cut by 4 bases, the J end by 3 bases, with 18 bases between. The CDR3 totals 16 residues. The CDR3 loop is CASSSVRGRWDYGYTF. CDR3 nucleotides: TGTGCCAGCAGCTCGGTAAGAGGACGCTGGGACTATGGCTACACCTTC.

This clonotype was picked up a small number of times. The CDR3, as DNA: TGTGCCAGCACGGGACTAGCGGGAGGGCCTCCCCTACACAATGAGCAGTTCTTC. It encodes CASTGLAGGPPLHNEQFF. The chain links TRBV2 to TRBJ2-1; TRBD2 matches 16 bases. V trimming: 7 bases; J trimming: 5 bases; junction bases outside the gene matches: 11. Germline-derived CDR1 and CDR2 are SNHLY and FYNNEI. The CDR3 length is 18 residues. The full variable domain, completed using reference TRBV2 and TRBJ2-1, is EPEVTQTPSHQVTQMGQEVILRCVPISNHLYFYWYRQILGQKVEFLVSFYNNEISEKSEIFDDQFSVERPDGSNFTLKIRSTKLEDSAMYFCASTGLAGGPPLHNEQFFGPGTRLTVL.

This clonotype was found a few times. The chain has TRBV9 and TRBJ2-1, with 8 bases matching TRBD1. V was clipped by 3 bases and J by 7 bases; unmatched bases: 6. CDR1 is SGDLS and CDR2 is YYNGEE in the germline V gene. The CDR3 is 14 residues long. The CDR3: CASSARQGRNEQFF. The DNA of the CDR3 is TGTGCCAGCAGCGCCCGACAGGGGAGAAATGAGCAGTTCTTC.

Here the CDR3 reads CSVLGTSGAGGTDTQYF. CDR3 coding DNA: TGCAGTGTTCTCGGGACTAGCGGAGCTGGGGGCACAGATACGCAGTATTTT. The chain has TRBV20-1 and TRBJ2-3; TRBD2 matches 11 bases. Per germline, CDR1 DFQATT and CDR2 SNEGSKA (reference sequence). CDR3 length: 17 amino acids. Trimming cost V 7 bases and J 1 base; bases outside gene matches: 13.

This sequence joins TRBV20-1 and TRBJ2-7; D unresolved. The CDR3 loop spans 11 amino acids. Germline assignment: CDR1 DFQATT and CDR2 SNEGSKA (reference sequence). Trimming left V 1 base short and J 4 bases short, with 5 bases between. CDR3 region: CSARAIYEQYF. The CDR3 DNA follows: TGCAGTGCTAGAGCGATATACGAGCAGTACTTC.

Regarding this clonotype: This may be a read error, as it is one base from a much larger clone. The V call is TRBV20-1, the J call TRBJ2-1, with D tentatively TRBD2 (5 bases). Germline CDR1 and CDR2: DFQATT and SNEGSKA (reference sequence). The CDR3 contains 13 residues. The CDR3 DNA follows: TGCAGTGCTGGACTCGGCGACCACAATGAGCAGTCCTTC. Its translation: CSAGLGDHNEQSF.